The T cell receptor beta chain described here comes from a study of cytomegalovirus exposure and HLA in healthy donors. Overall study: The Caucasian-associated ancestry cluster held over 65% of roughly 400 genotyped donors.

General study points: Later findings reportedly placed an Asian-associated ancestry cluster below the roughly 660-donor mean for N-insertions. The later analysis indicated that the majority of CMV-associated TCR beta chains appeared HLA-restricted. The study had only CMV serostatus as immune exposure information.

A note on this clone: Its antigen remains unknown.

The study ran its PCR with 60 Vbeta and 13 Jbeta primers. Clones were sequenced by immunoSEQ multiplex PCR, and TCRdb holds only the in-frame ones, with some missing. The sample carries about 180,000 clones, around 84% recorded once. This sequence originates from a girl aged 2-15 years in good health and CMV-seropositive. The specimen sequenced was PBMCs.

CDR3 in amino acids: CAWSVPRGGSNEQFF. The CDR3, as DNA: TGTGCCTGGAGTGTACCGCGGGGGGGGTCCAATGAGCAGTTCTTC. The chain combines TRBV30 with TRBJ2-1; 9 bases match TRBD2. Losses at the gene ends were 0 bases for V and 6 bases for J; bases not matched to a gene: 6. The CDR3 covers 15 residues. The V gene's germline CDR1 is GTSNPN and CDR2 SVGIG (reference sequence).